These 29 T cell receptor beta chains were all obtained from the same sample, sequenced in a study of cytomegalovirus exposure and HLA in healthy donors. PCR employed 60 Vbeta and 13 Jbeta primers. Only in-frame clones appear in the TCRdb table, and some are missing; sequencing was by immunoSEQ multiplex PCR. Of some 140,000 clones listed, 70% to 80% are singletons. Sequenced input: PBMCs. These receptors came from a female donor in good health and CMV-seropositive.

The count of this clone is one. CDR3 in amino acids: CASSPIAGSYEQYF. In nucleotides, the CDR3 is TGCGCCAGCAGCCCGATCGCAGGGTCCTACGAGCAGTACTTC. This chain connects TRBV5-1 to TRBJ2-7; D might be TRBD1 (5 bases). The length of the CDR3 is 14 residues. Germline V gene data show CDR1 as SGHRS and CDR2 as YFSETQ. Trimming left V 4 bases short and J 1 base short, with 12 bases between.

The J gene is TRBJ2-2, the V gene TRBV6-5; possible D gene TRBD1, 5 bases. This CDR3 spans 14 amino acids. Germline CDR1 MNHEY, CDR2 SVGAGI. V lost 6 bases to trimming and J lost 0 bases, with 8 bases between them. CDR3 in DNA: TGTGCCAGCAGCGGACACTCGAACACCGGGGAGCTGTTTTTT. Protein product: CASSGHSNTGELFF.

This chain connects TRBV27 to TRBJ2-1, with a possible D match to TRBD1 (5 bases). This CDR3 comprises 21 residues. Germline CDR1 is MNHEY and CDR2 is SMNVEV (reference sequence). Trimming shortened V by 6 bases and J by 6 bases, and 36 bases separated the two germline ends. CDR3 amino acids: CASRTDDSSLSPARKTNEQFF. In DNA, the CDR3 is TGTGCCAGCAGGACCGACGACAGCAGTTTGAGCCCAGCTCGCAAAACCAATGAGCAGTTCTTC.

This chain connects TRBV25-1 to TRBJ1-1; the D gene is possibly TRBD1 (6 bases). The germline V gene has CDR1 MGHDK and CDR2 SYGVNS. The CDR3 covers 13 residues. Trimming took 2 bases from V and 4 from J, leaving 8 bases between them. CDR3 nucleotides: TGTGCCAGCAGTGAAGGGGGCTTCACTGAAGCTTTCTTT. It translates to CASSEGGFTEAFF. The full variable domain, completed using reference TRBV25-1 and TRBJ1-1, is EADIYQTPRYLVIGTGKKITLECSQTMGHDKMYWYQQDPGMELHLIHYSYGVNSTEKGDLSSESTVSRIRTEHFPLTLESARPSHTSQYLCASSEGGFTEAFFGQGTRLTVV.

The V call is TRBV5-1, the J call TRBJ2-7; 7 bases are shared with TRBD1. CDR3 length: 14 residues. Germline-derived CDR1 and CDR2 are SGHRS and YFSETQ. Unmatched junction bases numbered 10, after V lost 4 bases and J lost 6 bases. The CDR3, as DNA: TGCGCCAGCAGCCCTCGGGACAGCATGGGCGAGCAGTACTTC. Protein: CASSPRDSMGEQYF.

This chain uses TRBV28 with TRBJ1-1; perhaps TRBD1 as D (5 bases). The CDR3 extends over 15 amino acids. Germline assignment: CDR1 MDHEN and CDR2 SYDVKM. The V end was cut by 5 bases, the J end by 3 bases, with 16 bases between. This CDR3 is CASSIAQARHTEAFF. The CDR3 nucleotides read TGTGCCAGCAGTATCGCACAGGCGAGACACACTGAAGCTTTCTTT.

This clone was found once. This rearrangement joins TRBV18 to TRBJ1-1, with D possibly TRBD1 on 5 matching bases. The CDR3 spans 13 residues. The germline CDR1 and CDR2 sequences are KGHSH and LQKENI. V gave up 6 bases and J gave up 6 bases, with 14 bases separating them. The CDR3 is CASSRGESSEAFF. In DNA, the CDR3 is TGTGCCAGCTCCCGGGGGGAGTCCTCTGAAGCTTTCTTT.

This clone was recorded a few times. At the DNA level, this CDR3 is encoded by other sequences in the same sample as well. The chain uses TRBV28 and TRBJ1-4, with D hard to call. V was trimmed by 7 bases and J by 6 bases, leaving 15 bases between them. The germline V gene encodes CDR1 MDHEN and CDR2 SYDVKM. The CDR3 covers 14 residues. Here the CDR3 reads CASNPRTGDEKLFF. The CDR3 coding sequence is TGTGCCAGCAATCCCCGGACGGGAGATGAAAAACTGTTTTTT.

The chain links TRBV11-2 to TRBJ1-2, with D maybe TRBD1 (6 bases). Deletions cut 1 base from V and 4 bases from J, with 10 bases between. This CDR3 is 14 amino acids long. From germline, CDR1 is SGHAT and CDR2 FQNNGV. CDR3 residues: CASSLGGGPYGYTF. Here the CDR3 DNA reads TGTGCCAGCAGCTTAGGTGGGGGCCCCTATGGCTACACCTTC.

V and J are TRBV18 and TRBJ1-6; D not certain. Trimming left V 6 bases short and J 3 bases short, with 12 bases between. This CDR3 is 15 amino acids long. The germline gives CDR1 KGHSH, CDR2 LQKENI. The CDR3, as DNA: TGTGCCAGCTCGGTGGAGGGCCTCTATAATTCACCCCTCCACTTT. It specifies CASSVEGLYNSPLHF. Full variable domain (remainder filled in from reference TRBV18 and TRBJ1-6): NAGVMQNPRHLVRRRGQEARLRCSPMKGHSHVYWYRQLPEEGLKFMVYLQKENIIDESGMPKERFSAEFPKEGPSILRIQQVVRGDSAAYFCASSVEGLYNSPLHFGNGTRLTVT.

The chain links TRBV28 to TRBJ1-5; TRBD1 aligns across 7 bases. V dropped 6 bases and J dropped 3; count of bases not matched to a gene: 8. The length of the CDR3 is 15 residues. The V gene's germline CDR1 is MDHEN and CDR2 SYDVKM. The CDR3 DNA is TGTGCCAGCAGCCTGACAGGGAGGAACAATCAGCCCCAGCATTTT. Translation: CASSLTGRNNQPQHF.

This clone appeared once. V gene TRBV11-2 combines with J gene TRBJ1-2; D not resolved. CDR1 and CDR2 from the germline V gene are SGHAT and FQNNGV. V was pared by 3 bases and J by 4 bases, with 9 bases between. CDR3 length equals 13 residues. CDR3 sequence: CASSFLTFYGYTF. The CDR3 DNA follows: TGTGCCAGCAGCTTCCTAACTTTCTATGGCTACACCTTC.

The chain has TRBV6-5 and TRBJ2-7, with D perhaps matching TRBD2 (5 bases). The V end lost 5 bases, the J end lost 7 bases, and 15 bases lay between the germline ends. CDR3 length: 13 amino acids. Germline V gene lookup returns CDR1 MNHEY and CDR2 SVGAGI. This CDR3 is CASSREYRWEQYF. The CDR3 DNA reads as TGTGCCAGCAGTCGGGAATACCGCTGGGAGCAGTACTTC.

The V call is TRBV11-3, the J call TRBJ2-1; a weak D match, TRBD2 (5 bases). Germline values: CDR1 SGHNT, CDR2 YENEEA. Trimming removed 2 bases at V and 5 bases at J, with 10 bases between. CDR3 length: 14 amino acids. CDR3 in DNA: TGTGCCAGCAGCTTACGGGGTCTCGACAATGAGCAGTTCTTC. Translating it yields CASSLRGLDNEQFF.

This clone was counted a single time. V and J are TRBV5-5 and TRBJ2-2; 7 bases fit TRBD1. Germline CDR1 SGHKS, CDR2 YYEKEE (reference sequence). V was pared by 1 base and J by 2 bases, with 8 bases of the junction left unmatched. This CDR3 spans 17 amino acids. CDR3 protein: CASSLTTGAINTGELFF. For the CDR3, the DNA is TGTGCCAGCAGCTTGACTACAGGGGCCATAAACACCGGGGAGCTGTTTTTT.

The chain has TRBV30 and TRBJ1-2, with 8 nucleotides matching TRBD1. This CDR3 contains 15 residues. Germline V lookup: CDR1 GTSNPN, CDR2 SVGIG (reference sequence). Trimming cost V 2 bases and J 4 bases; bases outside gene matches: 9. The DNA of the CDR3 is TGTGCCTGGAGTCCGCAGGGGGCCTTACTCTATGGCTACACCTTC. It translates to CAWSPQGALLYGYTF.

The V gene is TRBV28, the J gene TRBJ2-3, with D uncertain. From germline, CDR1 is MDHEN and CDR2 SYDVKM. Trimming pared 5 bases from V and 8 bases from J, leaving 14 bases between. The CDR3 loop spans 13 amino acids. As DNA, the CDR3 is TGTGCCAGCAGTCCTTCGACGACTGGTACGCAGTATTTT. Translated, it gives CASSPSTTGTQYF.

The gene calls are TRBV6-5 and TRBJ1-3; tentatively, D is TRBD1 (5 bases). CDR3 length: 15 residues. The germline CDR1 and CDR2 sequences are MNHEY and SVGAGI. V shed 6 bases and J shed 2 bases, with 14 bases lying between them. The CDR3, as DNA: TGTGCCAGCAGCATCGACAGTAACCCTGGAAACACCATATATTTT. Translating gives CASSIDSNPGNTIYF.

The V call is TRBV6-5, the J call TRBJ1-1, with a possible D match to TRBD1 (6 bases). Trimming removed 5 bases from V and 1 base from J, with 11 bases in between. Germline lookup yields CDR1 MNHEY and CDR2 SVGAGI. The CDR3 is 14 residues long. The CDR3 loop is CASSRTVENTEAFF. The CDR3 DNA reads as TGTGCCAGCAGTCGGACAGTCGAGAACACTGAAGCTTTCTTT.

V gene TRBV7-3 combines with J gene TRBJ2-3, with D perhaps matching TRBD2 (6 bases). Trimming pared 3 bases from V and 0 bases from J, leaving 7 bases between. The CDR3 extends over 14 amino acids. Germline CDR1 SGHTA, CDR2 FQGTGA. The CDR3 DNA reads as TGTGCCAGCAGCTTCGGGGGAAGCACAGATACGCAGTATTTT. This sequence encodes CASSFGGSTDTQYF.

V and J are TRBV7-3 and TRBJ2-5, with 13 bases identical to TRBD2. Germline V gene sequence: CDR1 SGHTA, CDR2 FQGTGA. Trimming removed 5 bases from V and 2 bases from J; junction bases left unmatched: 5. This CDR3 has 16 residues. The CDR3 loop reads CASSPRGLAGQETQYF. DNA of the CDR3: TGTGCCAGCAGCCCACGGGGACTAGCGGGGCAAGAGACCCAGTACTTC. Together with reference TRBV7-3 and TRBJ2-5, the CDR3 gives the full variable domain: GAGVSQTPSNKVTEKGKYVELRCDPISGHTALYWYRQSLGQGPEFLIYFQGTGAADDSGLPNDRFFAVRPEGSVSTLKIQRTERGDSAVYLCASSPRGLAGQETQYFGPGTRLLVL.

This clone was observed a few times. The chain recombines TRBV6-1 with TRBJ2-5; 8 nucleotides line up with TRBD1. CDR3 length: 15 residues. Germline V gives CDR1 MNHNS, CDR2 SASEGT. Losses at the gene ends were 5 bases for V and 4 bases for J; bases not matched to a gene: 9. CDR3 sequence (DNA): TGTGCCAGCAGTAGCGGACAGGGTTTTCGAGAGACCCAGTACTTC. This gives the protein CASSSGQGFRETQYF.

The genes are TRBV7-9 and TRBJ2-5; 12 nucleotides match TRBD2. CDR1 is SEHNR, CDR2 FQNEAQ, per germline (reference sequence). Trimming at V came to 3 bases and at J to 4 bases, leaving 0 bases not matched to a gene. The CDR3 contains 14 residues. This CDR3 reads CASSLTSGRETQYF. CDR3 sequence (DNA): TGTGCCAGCAGCTTGACTAGCGGGAGAGAGACCCAGTACTTC.

The rearrangement uses TRBV6-1 and TRBJ1-1, with 9 bases identical to TRBD1. The CDR3 consists of 15 residues. From germline, CDR1 is MNHNS and CDR2 SASEGT. Trimming at V came to 5 bases and at J to 5 bases, leaving 9 bases not matched to a gene. Written as DNA, the CDR3 is TGTGCCAGCAGTTTCGTCGGGACAGGGCTAACTGAAGCTTTCTTT. It encodes CASSFVGTGLTEAFF.

The chain employs TRBV6-1 and TRBJ2-1; the match to TRBD1 covers 7 bases. J lost 7 bases, V lost 3 bases, and 9 bases had no gene match. Per the germline V gene, CDR1 is MNHNS and CDR2 is SASEGT. The CDR3 runs 15 residues. CDR3 protein: CASSDGPQGDNEQFF. CDR3 nucleotide sequence: TGTGCCAGCAGTGACGGTCCCCAGGGGGATAATGAGCAGTTCTTC.

The rearrangement links TRBV6-1 to TRBJ2-7, with 7 bases aligning to TRBD1. The CDR3 is 12 amino acids. Trimming at V came to 3 bases and at J to 5 bases, leaving 1 base not matched to a gene. Germline V lookup: CDR1 MNHNS, CDR2 SASEGT. CDR3 DNA sequence: TGTGCCAGCAGTGATCAGGGGGACGAGCAGTACTTC. This encodes CASSDQGDEQYF.

The chain links TRBV10-3 to TRBJ2-1; 10 bases match TRBD1. The CDR3 extends over 19 amino acids. Germline trimming cut 6 bases from V and 0 bases from J; bases unmatched to any gene: 14. CDR1 and CDR2 from the germline V gene are ENHRY and SYGVKD. CDR3 sequence: CAISGPQTGGESSYNEQFF. CDR3 nucleotides: TGTGCCATCAGCGGCCCCCAGACAGGGGGCGAAAGCTCCTACAATGAGCAGTTCTTC.

The chain joins TRBV2 to TRBJ1-5; perhaps TRBD1 as D (5 bases). The V end lost 4 bases, the J end lost 1 base, and 8 bases lay between the germline ends. This CDR3 has 14 amino acids. CDR1 is SNHLY, CDR2 FYNNEI, per germline. The CDR3 region has the DNA TGTGCCAGCAGTGGAAGGGGAAGCAATCAGCCCCAGCATTTT. The encoded protein is CASSGRGSNQPQHF.

The rearrangement links TRBV25-1 to TRBJ2-7, with 12 nucleotides matching TRBD2. CDR1 MGHDK and CDR2 SYGVNS come from the germline V gene. The CDR3 sequence is 15 residues long. After removal of 4 bases from V and 3 bases from J, the junction contained 4 bases not matched to a gene. The CDR3 DNA is TGTGCCAGCAGTGGGAGGACTAGCGGGAACTACGAGCAGTACTTC. Its protein product is CASSGRTSGNYEQYF.